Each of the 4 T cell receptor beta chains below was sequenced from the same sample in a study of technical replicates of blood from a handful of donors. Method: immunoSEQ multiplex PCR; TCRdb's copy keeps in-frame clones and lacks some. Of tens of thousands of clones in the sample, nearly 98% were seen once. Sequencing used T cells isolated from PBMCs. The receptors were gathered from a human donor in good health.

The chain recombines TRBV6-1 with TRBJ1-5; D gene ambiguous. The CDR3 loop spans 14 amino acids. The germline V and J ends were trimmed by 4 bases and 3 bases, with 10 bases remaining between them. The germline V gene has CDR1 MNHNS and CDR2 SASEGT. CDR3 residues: CASSVLVLNQPQHF. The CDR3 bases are TGTGCCAGCAGTGTGTTAGTCCTCAATCAGCCCCAGCATTTT.

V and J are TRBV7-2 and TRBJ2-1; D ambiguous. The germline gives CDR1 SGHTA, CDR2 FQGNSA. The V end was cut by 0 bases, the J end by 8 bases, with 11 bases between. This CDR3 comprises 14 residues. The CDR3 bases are TGTGCCAGCAGCTTAGCTGTACGGGTCCATGAGCAGTTCTTC. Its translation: CASSLAVRVHEQFF. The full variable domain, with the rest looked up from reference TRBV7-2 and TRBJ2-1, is GAGVSQSPSNKVTEKGKDVELRCDPISGHTALYWYRQSLGQGLEFLIYFQGNSAPDKSGLPSDRFSAERTGGSVSTLTIQRTQQEDSAVYLCASSLAVRVHEQFFGPGTRLTVL.

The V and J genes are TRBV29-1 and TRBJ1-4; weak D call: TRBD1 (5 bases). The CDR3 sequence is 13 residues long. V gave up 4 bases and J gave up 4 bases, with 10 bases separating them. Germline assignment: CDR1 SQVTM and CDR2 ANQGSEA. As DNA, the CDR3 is TGCAGCGTTGTGGGGGGTTATAATGAAAAACTGTTTTTT. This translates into CSVVGGYNEKLFF.

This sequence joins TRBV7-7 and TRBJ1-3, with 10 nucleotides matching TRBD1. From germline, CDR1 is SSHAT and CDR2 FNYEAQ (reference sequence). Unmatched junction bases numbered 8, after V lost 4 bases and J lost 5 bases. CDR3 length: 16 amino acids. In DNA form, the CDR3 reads TGTGCCAGCAGCTCCCGGGACAGGGGAGGACGAAACACCATATATTTT. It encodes CASSSRDRGGRNTIYF.